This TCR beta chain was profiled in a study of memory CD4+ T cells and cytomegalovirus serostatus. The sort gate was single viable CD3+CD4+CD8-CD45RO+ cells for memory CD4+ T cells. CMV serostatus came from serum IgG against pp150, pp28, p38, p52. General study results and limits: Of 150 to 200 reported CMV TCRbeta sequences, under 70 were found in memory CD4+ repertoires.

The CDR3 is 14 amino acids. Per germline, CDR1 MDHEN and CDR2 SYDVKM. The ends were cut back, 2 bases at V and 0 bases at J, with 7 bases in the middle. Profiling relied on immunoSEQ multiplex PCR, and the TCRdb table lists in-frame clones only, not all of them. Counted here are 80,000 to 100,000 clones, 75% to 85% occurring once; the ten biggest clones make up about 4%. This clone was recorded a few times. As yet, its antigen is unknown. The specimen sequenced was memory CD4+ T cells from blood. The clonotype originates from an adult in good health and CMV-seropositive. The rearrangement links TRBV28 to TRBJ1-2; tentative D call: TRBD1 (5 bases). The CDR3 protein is CASSLGGTNYGYTF. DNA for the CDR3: TGTGCCAGCAGTTTAGGGGGAACTAACTATGGCTACACCTTC.